The 19 T cell receptor beta chains below come from one sample, sequenced in a study of T cell responses to AZD1222 COVID-19 vaccine. The assay was immunoSEQ multiplex PCR, and TCRdb's table has in-frame clones only and misses some. The table has 80,000 to 100,000 clones, 70% to 90% seen once. Specimen: peripheral blood, collected 28 days after the second AZD1222 dose. Source of these receptors: an adult who received the AZD1222 COVID-19 vaccine.

This clone was recorded only once. The rearrangement links TRBV5-4 to TRBJ1-6; D is undetermined. With 1 base removed from V and 5 bases from J, the gap between germline ends came to 10 bases. Germline lookup yields CDR1 SGHNT and CDR2 YYREEE (reference sequence). This CDR3 comprises 15 residues. CDR3 coding DNA: TGTGCCAGCAGCTTGTCGGGGATGAATAATTCACCCCTCCACTTT. Translated: CASSLSGMNNSPLHF.

The genes are TRBV5-1 and TRBJ2-1; 7 bases match TRBD2. In germline, CDR1 is SGHRS, CDR2 YFSETQ. The CDR3 covers 15 residues. Trimming at V came to 4 bases and at J to 6 bases, leaving 10 bases not matched to a gene. The CDR3 here is CASSPPGGRGNEQFF. CDR3 in DNA: TGCGCCAGCAGCCCACCGGGGGGACGGGGCAATGAGCAGTTCTTC.

The chain uses TRBV24-1 and TRBJ2-5; tentative D call: TRBD1 (6 bases). The V gene lost 2 bases and the J gene lost 0 bases, with 9 bases spanning the gap. The CDR3 contains 15 residues. CDR1 is KGHDR and CDR2 is SFDVKD in the germline V gene. The CDR3 coding sequence is TGTGCCACCAGTGATTCCAGGGGCTACCAAGAGACCCAGTACTTC. Its protein is CATSDSRGYQETQYF.

This chain uses TRBV5-5 with TRBJ2-7; D is unresolved. Germline loops: CDR1 SGHKS, CDR2 YYEKEE (reference sequence). V gave up 0 bases and J gave up 6 bases, with 10 bases separating them. The CDR3 length is 13 residues. Here the CDR3 reads CASSLGVRSEQYF. CDR3 DNA: TGTGCCAGCAGCTTGGGCGTGAGAAGCGAGCAGTACTTC.

The J gene is TRBJ1-6, the V gene TRBV4-3; 9 bases map to TRBD1. The CDR3 runs 19 residues. Germline V gives CDR1 LGHNA, CDR2 YSLEER. The V and J ends lost 0 bases and 1 base, in that order; junction bases with no gene match: 7. The CDR3 DNA reads as TGCGCCAGCAGCCAAGATGGATCGGACAGGGGTTCCTATAATTCACCCCTCCACTTT. Translating gives CASSQDGSDRGSYNSPLHF.

The chain carries TRBV28 and TRBJ1-5; no firm D call. The length of the CDR3 is 16 residues. Germline CDR1 and CDR2: MDHEN and SYDVKM. Trimming shortened V by 4 bases and J by 4 bases, and 17 bases separated the two germline ends. The CDR3 protein is CASSSLVRGGNQPQHF. In DNA, the CDR3 is TGTGCCAGCAGTTCCCTCGTCCGGGGAGGTAATCAGCCCCAGCATTTT.

The count of this clone is one. The chain uses TRBV4-3 and TRBJ2-5, with 13 positions matching TRBD2. Losses at the gene ends were 1 base for V and 3 bases for J; bases not matched to a gene: 5. The CDR3 has 17 residues. Germline lookup yields CDR1 LGHNA and CDR2 YSLEER. CDR3 loop: CASSQGLGLAGKETQYF. In nucleotides, the CDR3 is TGCGCCAGCAGCCAAGGGCTGGGACTAGCGGGAAAAGAGACCCAGTACTTC.

This clone has only a few counts. The genes are TRBV2 and TRBJ1-5; possible D gene TRBD1, 6 bases. Germline V gives CDR1 SNHLY, CDR2 FYNNEI. V was pared by 6 bases and J by 2 bases, with 14 bases between. The CDR3 totals 15 residues. DNA for the CDR3: TGTGCCAGCAGGCCGAACGCAGGGGGCAATCAGCCCCAGCATTTT. Its protein product is CASRPNAGGNQPQHF.

The DNA for the CDR3 is TGTGCCAGCAGTCTAAATGAGAATGAGCAGTTCTTC. The encoded protein is CASSLNENEQFF. V usage is TRBV28 and J usage is TRBJ2-1; D gene ambiguous. The V end lost 5 bases, the J end lost 7 bases, and 9 bases lay between the germline ends. The CDR3 is 12 amino acids. CDR1 is MDHEN, CDR2 SYDVKM, per germline.

The CDR3 sequence is CASISDRGEETQYF. CDR3 DNA: TGTGCCAGCATCTCCGACCGCGGGGAAGAGACCCAGTACTTC. This sequence joins TRBV6-5 and TRBJ2-5; TRBD2 might be the D (6 bases). Germline assignment: CDR1 MNHEY and CDR2 SVGAGI. The germline V and J ends were trimmed by 7 bases and 3 bases, with 15 bases remaining between them. The CDR3 sequence is 14 residues long.

V gene TRBV5-1 combines with J gene TRBJ2-1; TRBD1 might be the D (6 bases). Looked up from germline, CDR1 is SGHRS and CDR2 is YFSETQ. The CDR3 consists of 14 residues. Trimming took off 4 bases at V and 4 bases at J, with 12 bases between the two ends. CDR3 nucleotides: TGCGCCAGCAGCCCGGGACAAAGTTACAATGAGCAGTTCTTC. Residues: CASSPGQSYNEQFF. Full variable domain (remainder filled in from reference TRBV5-1 and TRBJ2-1): KAGVTQTPRYLIKTRGQQVTLSCSPISGHRSVSWYQQTPGQGLQFLFEYFSETQRNKGNFPGRFSGRQFSNSRSEMNVSTLELGDSALYLCASSPGQSYNEQFFGPGTRLTVL.

The chain is built from TRBV7-6 and TRBJ2-5, with D hard to call. Germline V gene sequence: CDR1 SGHVS, CDR2 FNYEAQ. V lost 0 bases, J lost 0 bases, and 5 bases lay in between. The CDR3 consists of 14 residues. The CDR3 protein is CASSLAANQETQYF. CDR3 DNA: TGTGCCAGCAGCTTAGCGGCAAACCAAGAGACCCAGTACTTC. The whole variable domain, remainder taken from reference TRBV7-6 and TRBJ2-5, is GAGVSQSPRYKVTKRGQDVALRCDPISGHVSLYWYRQALGQGPEFLTYFNYEAQQDKSGLPNDRFSAERPEGSISTLTIQRTEQRDSAMYRCASSLAANQETQYFGPGTRLLVL.

The rearrangement joins TRBV9 to TRBJ2-2, with 11 bases lining up with TRBD2. This CDR3 contains 17 residues. V gave up 4 bases and J gave up 4 bases; unmatched junction bases: 9. The germline V gene encodes CDR1 SGDLS and CDR2 YYNGEE. The CDR3 DNA is TGTGCCAGCAGCCCACGGCTAGCGGGGGGTAGCACCGGGGAGCTGTTTTTT. Its protein is CASSPRLAGGSTGELFF.

V is TRBV11-3 and J is TRBJ2-6; D is uncertain. From germline, CDR1 is SGHNT and CDR2 YENEEA. The germline V and J ends were trimmed by 1 base and 0 bases, with 4 bases remaining between them. The CDR3 extends over 15 amino acids. The CDR3 protein is CASSLAISGANVLTF. CDR3 in DNA: TGTGCCAGCAGCTTAGCAATCTCTGGGGCCAACGTCCTGACTTTC.

V is TRBV2 and J is TRBJ1-1, with no clear D. Germline values: CDR1 SNHLY, CDR2 FYNNEI. V lost 6 bases to trimming and J lost 2 bases, with 7 bases between them. The length of the CDR3 is 12 residues. The DNA of the CDR3 is TGTGCCAGCAGCTCGCAAAACACTGAAGCTTTCTTT. It codes for CASSSQNTEAFF.

This chain links TRBV29-1 with TRBJ2-7; TRBD2 matches at 8 bases. Germline assignment: CDR1 SQVTM and CDR2 ANQGSEA. Unmatched junction bases numbered 7, after V lost 7 bases and J lost 2 bases. This CDR3 region has 13 residues. The CDR3 DNA reads TGCAGCGCTTTAGCGGGAACCCCCTACGAGCAGTACTTC. The encoded protein is CSALAGTPYEQYF.

The chain recombines TRBV29-1 with TRBJ1-6; the D gene is possibly TRBD1 (5 bases). CDR3 length equals 14 residues. In germline, CDR1 is SQVTM, CDR2 ANQGSEA. Between the trimmed V and J ends, which lost 4 bases and 7 bases, there was a span of 14 bases. The CDR3 bases are TGCAGCGTTGGAACCGGGACGGAGAATTCACCCCTCCACTTT. This gives the protein CSVGTGTENSPLHF.

This rearrangement joins TRBV28 to TRBJ1-2, with unresolved D. The germline gives CDR1 MDHEN, CDR2 SYDVKM. V was clipped by 6 bases and J by 6 bases, with 23 bases between them. The CDR3 extends over 16 amino acids. The chain's CDR3 is CASSYRIWEGRNGYTF. DNA for the CDR3: TGTGCCAGCAGCTACCGGATTTGGGAGGGCCGGAATGGCTACACCTTC.

The rearrangement links TRBV2 to TRBJ2-7, with 13 bases aligning to TRBD2. The CDR3 sequence is 14 residues long. Germline V CDR1 and CDR2: SNHLY, FYNNEI. Losses at the gene ends were 5 bases for V and 9 bases for J; bases not matched to a gene: 7. As DNA, the CDR3 is TGTGCCAGCAGTAGGACTAGCGGGAGTTCGGCGCAGTACTTC. This encodes CASSRTSGSSAQYF.